A single sample gave rise to the 20 T cell receptor beta chains below, sequenced in a study of CD8+CD57+ T cells in acquired aplastic anemia (dated by TCRdb to the late 2010s). The instrument given in TCRdb is Illumina HiSeq 2000. Genomic DNA served as template for TCR beta VDJ combination and CDR3 sequence profiling. TCRdb itself trimmed the public reads at Q25 with fastp, ran MiXCR and retained productive beta chains. Each CDR3 protein appears once, grouped with its most common genes and DNA. The sample data list around 150,000 distinct CDR3 sequences, and 40% to 50% of these were observed just once. Clones ranked in the top ten supply about 30% of the sample. Patients chosen for sequencing had shown expansion of CD8+CD57+ cells by flow cytometry. The sequenced material came from sorted CD4+, CD8+, or CD8+CD57+ T cells (not recorded which) from PBMCs. These receptor sequences come from a human donor with aplastic anemia.

This clonotype was seen only a few times. This chain links TRBV29-1 with TRBJ2-7, with 8 bases identical to TRBD1. After removal of 4 bases from V and 5 bases from J, the junction contained 13 bases not matched to a gene. Germline assignment: CDR1 SQVTM and CDR2 ANQGSEA. This CDR3 is 15 amino acids long. CDR3 in DNA: TGCAGCGTTGGAGGCCCAGGGCAGGGGGCCGACGAGCAGTACTTC. Protein: CSVGGPGQGADEQYF.

This chain links TRBV6-5 with TRBJ2-7; 10 positions match TRBD1. The CDR3 spans 15 residues. Germline V gene data show CDR1 as MNHEY and CDR2 as SVGAGI. J was trimmed by 2 bases and V by 3 bases; bases with no gene match: 4. CDR3 sequence (DNA): TGTGCCAGCAGTTATCGGGACAGGGGAGCCTACGAGCAGTACTTC. Translating it yields CASSYRDRGAYEQYF.

This clonotype has more than one count but fewer than ten. This may be a read error: a much more frequent sequence differs by one nucleotide. The chain links TRBV20-1 to TRBJ2-1; the match to TRBD1 covers 8 bases. This CDR3 is 16 amino acids long. Germline CDR1 reads DFQATT; CDR2 reads SNEGSKA (reference sequence). CDR3 residues: CSARDRGQGVDNGQFF. CDR3 DNA sequence: TGCAGTGCTAGAGATCGCGGACAGGGAGTGGACAATGGGCAGTTCTTC.

Turning to this clonotype: Given a much more abundant clone one base away, this may be a read error. The chain employs TRBV5-1 and TRBJ2-3; D might be TRBD2 (6 bases). The CDR3 runs 16 residues. Germline V gene lookup returns CDR1 SGHRS and CDR2 YFSETQ. In nucleotides, the CDR3 is TGCGCCAGCAGCCAGGACTCGGGACTTCTCACAGGTACGCAGTATTTT. As protein: CASSQDSGLLTGTQYF.

The gene calls are TRBV10-3 and TRBJ1-5; D may be TRBD1 (6 bases). The CDR3 is made up of 17 amino acids. CDR1 is ENHRY, CDR2 SYGVKD, per germline. V was cut by 0 bases and J by 2 bases, with 14 bases left in between. The CDR3 DNA reads as TGTGCCATCAGTGAGTCGATTACCGAGGGGGGCAATCAGCCCCAGCATTTT. Protein product: CAISESITEGGNQPQHF.

The chain recombines TRBV5-6 with TRBJ2-5; D unresolved. In germline, CDR1 is SGHDT, CDR2 YYEEEE. CDR3 length equals 14 residues. With 3 bases removed from V and 5 bases from J, the gap between germline ends came to 14 bases. CDR3 in DNA: TGTGCCAGCAGCTCTGGATGGACGGTTGAGACCCAGTACTTC. It specifies CASSSGWTVETQYF.

This clonotype was counted at least ten times. The chain uses TRBV15 and TRBJ2-1; no definite D call. Trimming removed 0 bases from V and 3 bases from J, with 9 bases in between. Germline values: CDR1 LNHNV, CDR2 YYDKDF (reference sequence). The CDR3 sequence is 15 residues long. CDR3 sequence reads: CATSRDRASYNEQFF. In DNA form, the CDR3 reads TGTGCCACCAGCAGAGATAGGGCGAGCTACAATGAGCAGTTCTTC.

This clonotype was counted a single time. The chain is built from TRBV4-1 and TRBJ1-4; no reliable D call. Trimming pared 3 bases from V and 0 bases from J, leaving 11 bases between. CDR1 and CDR2 from the germline V gene are MGHRA and YSYEKL. The CDR3 has 16 residues. The CDR3, as DNA: TGCGCCAGCAGCCAGGAGATCCTTGCAACTAATGAAAAACTGTTTTTT. This sequence encodes CASSQEILATNEKLFF.

The CDR3 DNA reads as TGTGCCAGCAGCCTCCCGGTGAGGGGTAACACTGAAGCTTTCTTT. Its protein is CASSLPVRGNTEAFF. The J gene is TRBJ1-1, the V gene TRBV7-9, with D possibly being TRBD1 (5 bases). Trimming pared 5 bases from V and 2 bases from J, leaving 15 bases between. The germline V gene has CDR1 SEHNR and CDR2 FQNEAQ (reference sequence). The CDR3 loop spans 15 amino acids.

The rearrangement links TRBV10-2 to TRBJ2-1, with 13 bases fitting TRBD2. The CDR3 covers 17 residues. Germline V gives CDR1 WSHSY, CDR2 SAAADI. V lost 7 bases, J lost 9 bases, and 15 bases stayed unmatched. The CDR3 DNA follows: TGCGCCAGCACCCAGGGTATTACTAGCGGGAGGGCCGGTGAGCAGTTCTTC. The encoded protein is CASTQGITSGRAGEQFF.

This clonotype was seen repeatedly, ten times or more. The J gene is TRBJ1-1, the V gene TRBV10-3; D call uncertain. The germline V gene encodes CDR1 ENHRY and CDR2 SYGVKD. Trimming left V 6 bases short and J 2 bases short, with 10 bases between. The CDR3 is 13 residues long. The CDR3 bases are TGTGCCATCAGGGAGGAGAGAAACACTGAAGCTTTCTTT. Amino acid sequence: CAIREERNTEAFF.

A few counts support this clonotype. V and J are TRBV5-1 and TRBJ1-4; D gene ambiguous. The CDR3 contains 15 residues. CDR1 is SGHRS and CDR2 is YFSETQ in the germline V gene. Deletions cut 2 bases from V and 2 bases from J, with 10 bases between. The CDR3 DNA reads TGCGCCAGCAGCTTCGGTCGGAGGACTAATGAAAAACTGTTTTTT. Translation gives CASSFGRRTNEKLFF.

The gene calls are TRBV10-3 and TRBJ1-1; D ambiguous. Trimming left V 7 bases short and J 6 bases short, with 15 bases between. The CDR3 runs to 13 residues. Germline lookup yields CDR1 ENHRY and CDR2 SYGVKD. The CDR3 bases are TGTGCCATCACCCGGGCGCCGCGGGCTGAAGCTTTCTTT. Translated: CAITRAPRAEAFF.

This clonotype was counted ten times or more. The chain has TRBV12-3 or TRBV12-4 and TRBJ2-7; tentative D call: TRBD2 (5 bases). The CDR3 is 16 amino acids. Trimming cost V 5 bases and J 0 bases, with 17 bases left between them. CDR3 sequence: CASSENAGRGSYEQYF. The CDR3 bases are TGTGCCAGCAGTGAAAACGCAGGTCGGGGCTCCTACGAGCAGTACTTC.

The V gene is TRBV15, the J gene TRBJ1-6, with 7 bases aligning to TRBD1. CDR1 LNHNV and CDR2 YYDKDF come from the germline V gene (reference sequence). V gave up 2 bases and J gave up 7 bases; unmatched junction bases: 2. CDR3 length equals 14 residues. CDR3 sequence reads: CATSRRGLNSPLHF. As DNA, the CDR3 is TGTGCCACCAGCAGAAGGGGGCTGAATTCACCCCTCCACTTT.

This clonotype was counted only a few times. The rearrangement links TRBV27 to TRBJ2-7; TRBD2 might be the D (5 bases). V shed 6 bases and J shed 4 bases, with 19 bases lying between them. The CDR3 sequence is 15 residues long. Germline lookup yields CDR1 MNHEY and CDR2 SMNVEV (reference sequence). The CDR3 bases are TGTGCCAGCAGCCGCACACTCCCCGGGGTTTACGAGCAGTACTTC. Translation: CASSRTLPGVYEQYF.

The chain has TRBV7-2 and TRBJ2-1, with a tentative D call TRBD2 (6 bases). This CDR3 comprises 12 residues. Trimming removed 5 bases from V and 9 bases from J, with 11 bases in between. The germline CDR1 and CDR2 sequences are SGHTA and FQGNSA. CDR3 sequence: CASSGRLGEQFF. The CDR3, as DNA: TGTGCCAGCAGCGGGAGGCTTGGTGAGCAGTTCTTC.

This clonotype has ten or more counts. The junction departs from germline at one end; a sequencing error may be responsible. The chain couples TRBV19 to TRBJ1-2; perhaps TRBD1 as D (5 bases). Germline assignment: CDR1 LNHDA and CDR2 SQIVND (reference sequence). CDR3 size: 16 residues. In DNA, the CDR3 is TGTGCCAGTAGTATAAGTTCGGGGCAGGGTAACGATGGCTACACCTTC. This encodes CASSISSGQGNDGYTF. Full variable domain (remainder filled in from reference TRBV19 and TRBJ1-2): DGGITQSPKYLFRKEGQNVTLSCEQNLNHDAMYWYRQDPGQGLRLIYYSQIVNDFQKGDIAEGYSVSREKKESFPLTVTSAQKNPTAFYLCASSISSGQGNDGYTFGSGTRLTVV.

This clonotype was seen once. The rearrangement links TRBV11-2 to TRBJ2-7; 10 nucleotides agree with TRBD1. The germline CDR1 and CDR2 sequences are SGHAT and FQNNGV. Germline trimming cut 4 bases from V and 4 bases from J; bases unmatched to any gene: 10. This CDR3 contains 16 residues. The CDR3 bases are TGTGCCAGCAGCTATGATCCGGGACAGGGGCGGTACGAGCAGTACTTC. Residues: CASSYDPGQGRYEQYF. Full variable domain (missing parts from reference TRBV11-2 and TRBJ2-7): EAGVAQSPRYKIIEKRQSVAFWCNPISGHATLYWYQQILGQGPKLLIQFQNNGVVDDSQLPKDRFSAERLKGVDSTLKIQPAKLEDSAVYLCASSYDPGQGRYEQYFGPGTRLTVT.

This clonotype was observed many times. The chain recombines TRBV5-1 with TRBJ2-1, with 11 nucleotides matching TRBD2. After removal of 4 bases from V and 8 bases from J, the junction contained 8 bases not matched to a gene. The germline V gene has CDR1 SGHRS and CDR2 YFSETQ. This CDR3 contains 15 residues. CDR3 in amino acids: CASSLGTSGPHEQFF. The CDR3 DNA reads as TGCGCCAGCAGCCTCGGGACTAGCGGCCCCCATGAGCAGTTCTTC. Looking up the rest from reference TRBV5-1 and TRBJ2-1 gives the full variable domain: KAGVTQTPRYLIKTRGQQVTLSCSPISGHRSVSWYQQTPGQGLQFLFEYFSETQRNKGNFPGRFSGRQFSNSRSEMNVSTLELGDSALYLCASSLGTSGPHEQFFGPGTRLTVL.